The text below deals with one T cell receptor beta chain. The PCR made use of 60 Vbeta and 13 Jbeta primers. The data were produced by immunoSEQ multiplex PCR, yet TCRdb's version contains in-frame clones alone and is incomplete. The sample records around 130,000 clones, about 71% being singletons. Healthy people donating bone marrow made up the donors. This sample was taken from a study of cytomegalovirus exposure and HLA in healthy donors. J lost 0 bases, V lost 6 bases, and 7 bases had no gene match. The CDR3 runs to 16 residues. Germline loops: CDR1 MNHNY, CDR2 SVGAGI (reference sequence). Input material: PBMCs. This receptor was taken from a woman aged 55-70 years in good health and CMV-seropositive. The chain couples TRBV6-6 to TRBJ2-3; the match to TRBD2 covers 9 bases. Here the CDR3 reads CASRAGGRASTDTQYF. For the CDR3, the DNA is TGTGCCAGCAGAGCGGGGGGACGCGCTAGCACAGATACGCAGTATTTT.